This T cell receptor beta chain was captured by sequencing in a study of cytomegalovirus exposure and HLA in healthy donors. In regard to this clone: The antigen is undetermined.

Researchers ran the PCR with 60 Vbeta and 13 Jbeta primers. Assay used: immunoSEQ multiplex PCR; TCRdb lists only in-frame clones, some missing. The sample yields 110,000 to 150,000 clones, 80% to 90% seen once. Study-level findings and limits: Donors belonging to an Asian-associated ancestry cluster reportedly showed fewer N-insertions in productive TCRs than the approximately 690-donor mean, according to what a later analysis found. When the data were analyzed later, several of the most significant clusters appeared to be linked to common viral pathogens.

The V end lost 11 bases, the J end lost 5 bases, and 13 bases lay between the germline ends. Germline V gives CDR1 WNHNN, CDR2 SYGVQD (reference sequence). The CDR3 is 11 residues long. The origin of this receptor is a woman between 40 and 55 years old in good health and CMV-seropositive. J is TRBJ2-7 and V is TRBV10-1; the D is unclear. The material sequenced was PBMCs. CDR3 in DNA: TGCGCCGTACGGAGTCCCGACGAGCAGTACTTC. Residues: CAVRSPDEQYF.